The rows below give T cell receptor beta chains drawn from one sample of a study of blood T cell repertoires in COVID-19. Using immunoSEQ multiplex PCR, the repertoire was profiled, and TCRdb retains in-frame clones only, with some absent. Of some 130,000 clones in the sample, about 80% were seen once. The material sequenced was peripheral blood. The receptors were gathered from a man aged 40-49 years with active or convalescent COVID-19. Both conserved end residues are part of each CDR3. A D gene is named only where the DNA matches it firmly. Some rows mark clone size as missing; the rest say once, few, many or name a class of expanded clone.

v_gene: TRBV18; abundance: many; d_gene: TRBD2; j_gene: TRBJ2-3; CDR3aa: CASSQFSGTSASDTQYF; CDR3nt: TGTGCCAGCTCACAATTCTCCGGGACTAGCGCGTCAGATACGCAGTATTTT
v_gene: TRBV6-5; abundance: once; d_gene: TRBD2; j_gene: TRBJ2-3; CDR3aa: CASRERGRTDTQYF; CDR3nt: TGTGCCAGCAGGGAGCGGGGGCGCACAGATACGCAGTATTTT
v_gene: TRBV7-6; abundance: NA; d_gene: TRBD1; j_gene: TRBJ2-7; CDR3aa: CASSAQGVGEQYF; CDR3nt: TGTGCCAGCAGCGCACAGGGGGTTGGTGAGCAGTACTTC
v_gene: TRBV2; abundance: NA; d_gene: NA; j_gene: TRBJ1-4; CDR3aa: CASSPTGATNEKLFF; CDR3nt: TGTGCCAGCAGTCCGACGGGGGCAACTAATGAAAAACTGTTTTTT
v_gene: TRBV2; abundance: NA; d_gene: NA; j_gene: TRBJ1-5; CDR3aa: CASSDVGAKQPQHF; CDR3nt: TGTGCCAGCAGTGACGTGGGGGCTAAACAGCCCCAGCATTTT
v_gene: TRBV29-1; abundance: NA; d_gene: NA; j_gene: TRBJ2-3; CDR3aa: CSVTRNRVSDTQYF; CDR3nt: TGCAGCGTTACCAGGAACAGGGTTTCAGATACGCAGTATTTT
v_gene: TRBV10-3; abundance: few; d_gene: NA; j_gene: TRBJ1-5; CDR3aa: CAISESKGSNQPQHF; CDR3nt: TGTGCCATCAGTGAGTCGAAGGGGAGCAATCAGCCCCAGCATTTT
v_gene: TRBV10-2; abundance: few; d_gene: TRBD1; j_gene: TRBJ2-7; CDR3aa: CASRPGQGRYEQYF; CDR3nt: TGCGCCAGCAGACCGGGACAGGGTCGGTACGAGCAGTACTTC
v_gene: TRBV27; abundance: NA; d_gene: TRBD2; j_gene: TRBJ2-3; CDR3aa: CASSPWTSGVTDTQYF; CDR3nt: TGTGCCAGCAGTCCCTGGACTAGCGGGGTCACAGATACGCAGTATTTT
v_gene: TRBV5-6; abundance: NA; d_gene: TRBD2; j_gene: TRBJ2-7; CDR3aa: CASSVRSSGGYEQYF; CDR3nt: TGTGCCAGCAGCGTCCGATCTAGCGGGGGTTACGAGCAGTACTTC
v_gene: TRBV6-5; abundance: NA; d_gene: NA; j_gene: TRBJ1-6; CDR3aa: CASREIGNSPLHF; CDR3nt: TGTGCCAGCCGGGAAATCGGTAATTCACCCCTCCACTTT
v_gene: TRBV15; abundance: NA; d_gene: TRBD2; j_gene: TRBJ2-7; CDR3aa: CATRGDYEQYF; CDR3nt: TGTGCCACCCGGGGGGACTACGAGCAGTACTTC
v_gene: TRBV3-1/TRBV3-2; abundance: NA; d_gene: NA; j_gene: TRBJ2-7; CDR3aa: CASSPRPGSAYEQYF; CDR3nt: TGTGCCAGCAGCCCCCGACCGGGTTCGGCTTACGAGCAGTACTTC
v_gene: TRBV5-4; abundance: NA; d_gene: NA; j_gene: TRBJ1-4; CDR3aa: CASSLAGAEKLFF; CDR3nt: TGTGCCAGCAGCCTAGCAGGGGCGGAAAAACTGTTTTTT
v_gene: TRBV30; abundance: NA; d_gene: NA; j_gene: TRBJ1-2; CDR3aa: CAWSMAVNYGYTF; CDR3nt: TGTGCCTGGAGTATGGCAGTAAACTATGGCTACACCTTC
v_gene: TRBV19; abundance: once; d_gene: NA; j_gene: TRBJ2-6; CDR3aa: CASSIEDSGANVLTF; CDR3nt: TGTGCCAGTAGTATTGAGGATTCTGGGGCCAACGTCCTGACTTTC
v_gene: TRBV29-1; abundance: NA; d_gene: NA; j_gene: TRBJ2-7; CDR3aa: CSVRAGHPTPYEQYF; CDR3nt: TGCAGCGTTCGAGCGGGACACCCGACCCCCTACGAGCAGTACTTC
v_gene: TRBV14; abundance: NA; d_gene: NA; j_gene: TRBJ2-1; CDR3aa: CASSLPGSSYNEQFF; CDR3nt: TGTGCCAGCAGCCTCCCGGGGTCCTCCTACAATGAGCAGTTCTTC
v_gene: TRBV21-1; abundance: NA; d_gene: NA; j_gene: TRBJ2-2; CDR3aa: CASSKGAGELFF; CDR3nt: TGTGCCAGCAGCAAAGGCGCCGGGGAGCTGTTTTTT
v_gene: TRBV27; abundance: few; d_gene: NA; j_gene: TRBJ2-4; CDR3aa: CASSSSGVKNIQYF; CDR3nt: TGTGCCAGCAGTTCATCAGGGGTCAAAAACATTCAGTACTTC
v_gene: TRBV4-2; abundance: NA; d_gene: NA; j_gene: TRBJ1-5; CDR3aa: CASSQDAGLSNQPQHF; CDR3nt: TGTGCCAGCAGCCAAGATGCAGGACTTAGCAATCAGCCCCAGCATTTT
v_gene: TRBV7-9; abundance: NA; d_gene: NA; j_gene: TRBJ2-7; CDR3aa: CASSLEREQYF; CDR3nt: TGTGCCAGCAGCTTAGAGAGGGAGCAGTACTTC
v_gene: TRBV29-1; abundance: NA; d_gene: NA; j_gene: TRBJ2-7; CDR3aa: CSVEVLDEQYF; CDR3nt: TGCAGCGTTGAAGTTTTAGACGAGCAGTACTTC
v_gene: TRBV30; abundance: NA; d_gene: NA; j_gene: TRBJ1-2; CDR3aa: CAWTLLGTGGDGYTF; CDR3nt: TGTGCCTGGACCCTCTTAGGGACTGGTGGAGATGGCTACACCTTC
v_gene: TRBV4-2; abundance: few; d_gene: TRBD1; j_gene: TRBJ2-1; CDR3aa: CASRVRDRDEQFF; CDR3nt: TGTGCCAGCAGGGTTAGGGACAGGGATGAGCAGTTCTTC
v_gene: TRBV14; abundance: NA; d_gene: NA; j_gene: TRBJ1-2; CDR3aa: CASSLGSYYGYTF; CDR3nt: TGTGCCAGCAGCCTGGGCAGTTACTATGGCTACACCTTC
v_gene: TRBV5-4; abundance: NA; d_gene: NA; j_gene: TRBJ2-7; CDR3aa: CASTVITGKAYEQYF; CDR3nt: TGTGCCAGCACGGTAATTACAGGGAAGGCCTACGAGCAGTACTTC
v_gene: TRBV29-1; abundance: NA; d_gene: NA; j_gene: TRBJ2-7; CDR3aa: CSVTESSYEQYF; CDR3nt: TGCAGCGTTACTGAGAGCTCCTACGAGCAGTACTTC
v_gene: TRBV30; abundance: NA; d_gene: TRBD1; j_gene: TRBJ1-5; CDR3aa: CAWSASPGQGNQPQHF; CDR3nt: TGTGCCTGGAGTGCATCTCCGGGACAGGGCAATCAGCCCCAGCATTTT
v_gene: TRBV5-4; abundance: NA; d_gene: TRBD1; j_gene: TRBJ2-3; CDR3aa: CASSGQGGPTDTQYF; CDR3nt: TGTGCCAGCAGCGGACAGGGAGGTCCCACAGATACGCAGTATTTT
v_gene: TRBV6-1; abundance: NA; d_gene: NA; j_gene: TRBJ1-2; CDR3aa: CASSEDSLGQSVTF; CDR3nt: TGTGCCAGCAGTGAAGATTCGTTAGGACAGTCTGTCACCTTC
v_gene: TRBV9; abundance: NA; d_gene: NA; j_gene: TRBJ1-3; CDR3aa: CASSERSGGSGNTIYF; CDR3nt: TGTGCCAGCAGCGAAAGATCGGGAGGATCTGGAAACACCATATATTTT
v_gene: TRBV9; abundance: NA; d_gene: NA; j_gene: TRBJ2-7; CDR3aa: CASRGDPGLRNEQYF; CDR3nt: TGTGCCAGCAGGGGAGACCCGGGCCTCCGAAACGAGCAGTACTTC
v_gene: TRBV28; abundance: NA; d_gene: NA; j_gene: TRBJ2-1; CDR3aa: CASSPDTQRGEQFF; CDR3nt: TGTGCCAGCAGCCCCGACACTCAACGGGGTGAGCAGTTCTTC